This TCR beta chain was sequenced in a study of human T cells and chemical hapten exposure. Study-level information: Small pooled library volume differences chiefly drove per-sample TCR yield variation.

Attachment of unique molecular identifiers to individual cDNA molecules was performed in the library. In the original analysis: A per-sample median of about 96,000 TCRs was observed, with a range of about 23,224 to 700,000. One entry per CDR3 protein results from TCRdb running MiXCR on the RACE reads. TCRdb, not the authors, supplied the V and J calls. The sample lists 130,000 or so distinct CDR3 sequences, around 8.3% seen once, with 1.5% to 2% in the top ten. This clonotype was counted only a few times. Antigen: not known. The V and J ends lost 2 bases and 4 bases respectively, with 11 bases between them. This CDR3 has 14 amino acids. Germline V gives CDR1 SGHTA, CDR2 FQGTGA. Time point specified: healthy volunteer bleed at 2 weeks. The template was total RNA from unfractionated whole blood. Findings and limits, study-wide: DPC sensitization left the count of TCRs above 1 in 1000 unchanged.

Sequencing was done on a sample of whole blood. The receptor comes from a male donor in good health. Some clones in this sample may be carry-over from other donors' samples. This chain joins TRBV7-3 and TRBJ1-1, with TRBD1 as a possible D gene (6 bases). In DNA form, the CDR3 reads TGTGCCAGCAGCTTAGTAGGGGGTTCCACTGAAGCTTTCTTT. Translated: CASSLVGGSTEAFF.